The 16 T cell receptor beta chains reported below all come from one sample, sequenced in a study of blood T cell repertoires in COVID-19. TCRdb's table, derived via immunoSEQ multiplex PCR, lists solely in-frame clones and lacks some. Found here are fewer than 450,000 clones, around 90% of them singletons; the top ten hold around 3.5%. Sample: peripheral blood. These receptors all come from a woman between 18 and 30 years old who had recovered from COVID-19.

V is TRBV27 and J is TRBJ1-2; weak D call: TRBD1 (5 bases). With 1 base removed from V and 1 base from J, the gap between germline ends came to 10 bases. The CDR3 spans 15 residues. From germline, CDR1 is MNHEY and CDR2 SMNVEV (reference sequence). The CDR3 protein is CASSLYPGINYGYTF. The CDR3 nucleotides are TGTGCCAGCAGTTTATACCCAGGGATTAACTATGGCTACACCTTC.

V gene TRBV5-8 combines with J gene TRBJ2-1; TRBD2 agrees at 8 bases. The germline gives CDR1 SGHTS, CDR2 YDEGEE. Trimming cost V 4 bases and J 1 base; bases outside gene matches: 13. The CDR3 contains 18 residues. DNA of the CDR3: TGTGCCAGCAGCCCGCCCGGGGGAGCGGGAGTGTCCTACAATGAGCAGTTCTTC. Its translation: CASSPPGGAGVSYNEQFF.

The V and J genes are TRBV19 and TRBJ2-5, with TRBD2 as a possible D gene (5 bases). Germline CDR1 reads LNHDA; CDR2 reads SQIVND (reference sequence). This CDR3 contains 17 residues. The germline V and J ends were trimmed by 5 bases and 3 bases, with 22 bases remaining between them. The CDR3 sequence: CASSLRGGFSIKETQYF. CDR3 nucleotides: TGTGCCAGTAGTCTAAGAGGAGGTTTTAGCATCAAAGAGACCCAGTACTTC.

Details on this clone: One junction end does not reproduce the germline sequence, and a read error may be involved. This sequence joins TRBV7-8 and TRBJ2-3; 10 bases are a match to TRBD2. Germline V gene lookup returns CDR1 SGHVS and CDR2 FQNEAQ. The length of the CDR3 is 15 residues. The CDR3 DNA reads TGTGCCAGCAGCCTAGCTCTAGCGGGAGTAGATACGCAGTATTTT. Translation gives CASSLALAGVDTQYF. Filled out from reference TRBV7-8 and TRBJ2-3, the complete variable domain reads GAGVSQSPRYKVAKRGQDVALRCDPISGHVSLFWYQQALGQGPEFLTYFQNEAQLDKSGLPSDRFFAERPEGSVSTLKIQRTQQEDSAVYLCASSLALAGVDTQYFGPGTRLTVL.

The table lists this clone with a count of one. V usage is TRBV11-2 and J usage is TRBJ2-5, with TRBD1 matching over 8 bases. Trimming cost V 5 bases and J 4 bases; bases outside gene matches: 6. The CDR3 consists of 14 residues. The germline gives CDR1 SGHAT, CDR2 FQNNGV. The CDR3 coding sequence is TGTGCCAGCAGCCTCAGACAGGGGTCAGAGACCCAGTACTTC. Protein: CASSLRQGSETQYF. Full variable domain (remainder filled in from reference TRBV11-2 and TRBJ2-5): EAGVAQSPRYKIIEKRQSVAFWCNPISGHATLYWYQQILGQGPKLLIQFQNNGVVDDSQLPKDRFSAERLKGVDSTLKIQPAKLEDSAVYLCASSLRQGSETQYFGPGTRLLVL.

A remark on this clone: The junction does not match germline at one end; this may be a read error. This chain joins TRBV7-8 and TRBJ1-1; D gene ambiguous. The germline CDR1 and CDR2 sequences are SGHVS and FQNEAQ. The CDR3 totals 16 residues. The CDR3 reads CASSLADLRDWSEAFF. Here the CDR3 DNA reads TGTGCCAGCAGCTTAGCGGACCTTCGGGATTGGTCTGAGGCTTTCTTT.

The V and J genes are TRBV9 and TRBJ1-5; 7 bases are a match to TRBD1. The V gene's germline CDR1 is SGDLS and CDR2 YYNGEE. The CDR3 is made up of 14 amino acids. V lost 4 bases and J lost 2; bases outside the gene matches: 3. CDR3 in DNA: TGTGCCAGCAGCTTTACAGGGGGCAATCAGCCCCAGCATTTT. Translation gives CASSFTGGNQPQHF.

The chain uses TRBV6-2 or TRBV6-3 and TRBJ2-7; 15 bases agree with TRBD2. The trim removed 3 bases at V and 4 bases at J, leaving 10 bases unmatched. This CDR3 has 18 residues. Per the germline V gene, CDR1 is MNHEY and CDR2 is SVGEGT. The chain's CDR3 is CASSYKPPGLAGGYEQYV. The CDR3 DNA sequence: TGTGCCAGCAGTTATAAGCCCCCGGGACTAGCGGGAGGTTACGAGCAGTACGTC.

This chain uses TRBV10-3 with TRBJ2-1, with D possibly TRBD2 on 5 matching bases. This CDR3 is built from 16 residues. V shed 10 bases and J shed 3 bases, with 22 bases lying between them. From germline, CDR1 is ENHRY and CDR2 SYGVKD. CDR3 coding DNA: TGTGCCACCCGCTATCTACCCCGGGGAGACTACAATGAGCAGTTCTTC. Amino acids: CATRYLPRGDYNEQFF.

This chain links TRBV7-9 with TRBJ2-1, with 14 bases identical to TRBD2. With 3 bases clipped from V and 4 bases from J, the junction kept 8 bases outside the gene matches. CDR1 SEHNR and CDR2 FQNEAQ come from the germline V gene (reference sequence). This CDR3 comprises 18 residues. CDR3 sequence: CASSFRTSGRPRYNEQFF. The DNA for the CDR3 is TGTGCCAGCAGCTTCCGGACTAGCGGGAGGCCCAGGTACAATGAGCAGTTCTTC. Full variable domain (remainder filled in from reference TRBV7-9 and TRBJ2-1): DTGVSQNPRHKITKRGQNVTFRCDPISEHNRLYWYRQTLGQGPEFLTYFQNEAQLEKSRLLSDRFSAERPKGSFSTLEIQRTEQGDSAMYLCASSFRTSGRPRYNEQFFGPGTRLTVL.

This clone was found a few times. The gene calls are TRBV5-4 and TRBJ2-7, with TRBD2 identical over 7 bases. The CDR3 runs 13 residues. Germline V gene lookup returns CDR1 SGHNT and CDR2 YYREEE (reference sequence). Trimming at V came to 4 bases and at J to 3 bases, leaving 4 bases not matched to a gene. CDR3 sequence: CASSPPGGYEQYV. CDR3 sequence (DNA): TGTGCCAGCAGCCCGCCGGGGGGCTACGAGCAGTACGTC.

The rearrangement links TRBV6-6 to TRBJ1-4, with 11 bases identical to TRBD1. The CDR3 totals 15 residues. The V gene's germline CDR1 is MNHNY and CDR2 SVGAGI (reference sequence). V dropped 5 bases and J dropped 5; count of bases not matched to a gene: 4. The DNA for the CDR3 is TGTGCCAGCAGTCTGGGGGACAGGGGGAATGAAAAACTGTTTTTT. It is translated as CASSLGDRGNEKLFF.

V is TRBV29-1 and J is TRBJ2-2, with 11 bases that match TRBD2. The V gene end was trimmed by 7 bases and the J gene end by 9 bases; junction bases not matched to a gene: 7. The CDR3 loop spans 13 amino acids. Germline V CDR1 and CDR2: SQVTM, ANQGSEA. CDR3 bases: TGCAGCGCAACACTAGCGGGAGTCCGGGAGCTGTTTTTT. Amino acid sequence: CSATLAGVRELFF.

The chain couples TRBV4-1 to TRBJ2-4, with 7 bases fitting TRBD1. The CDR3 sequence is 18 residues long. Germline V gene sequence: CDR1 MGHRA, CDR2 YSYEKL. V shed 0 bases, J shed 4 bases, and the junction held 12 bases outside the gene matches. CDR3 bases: TGCGCCAGCAGCCAAGACGTTCTAACCGGGACAGCAAAAAACATTCAGTACTTC. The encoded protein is CASSQDVLTGTAKNIQYF.

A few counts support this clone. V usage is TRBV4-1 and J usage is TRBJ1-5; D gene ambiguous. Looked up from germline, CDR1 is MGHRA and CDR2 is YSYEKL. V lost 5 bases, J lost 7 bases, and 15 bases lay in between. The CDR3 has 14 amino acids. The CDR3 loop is CASSGFGEGQPQHF. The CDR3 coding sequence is TGCGCCAGCAGCGGCTTCGGGGAAGGACAGCCCCAGCATTTT.

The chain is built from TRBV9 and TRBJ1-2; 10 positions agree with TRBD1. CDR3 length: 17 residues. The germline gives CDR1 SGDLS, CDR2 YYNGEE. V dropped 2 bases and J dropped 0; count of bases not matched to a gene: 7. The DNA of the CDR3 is TGTGCCAGCAGCGTTGCGGGACAGGGGACATCTAACTATGGCTACACCTTC. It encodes CASSVAGQGTSNYGYTF.